This TCR beta chain is drawn from a study of blood T cell repertoires in COVID-19 (dated by TCRdb to the early 2020s). Broadly, across the study: The collaborator samples originated in the United States, Italy and Spain and spanned the acute and convalescent phases of COVID-19. The material from the prospective study consisted of cDNA or gDNA derived from T cells, B-cell-depleted T cells, or PBMCs. Deeply sampled blood TCRbeta repertoires from subjects exposed to, actively infected with, or recovered from COVID-19 were included in the dataset. The repertoires were made available in a free public database intended to serve as a resource for research on the immune response to SARS-CoV-2. Samples were obtained from the ongoing ImmuneRACE study (first 160 participants) and from some 1,300 subjects provided by 6 global collaborators. Sample metadata almost always included a de-identified subject ID, COVID-19 status, age in years and sex. HLA class I and class II types, where available, came from metadata supplied by the sample provider rather than from assay-based typing.

Concerning this clone: The target of this receptor is not known. No base quality information exists; no much larger clone differs at one position.

Whole blood was collected in K2EDTA tubes by collaborating institutions according to the institutions' own protocols. Collaborator samples were shipped for TCRbeta analysis as frozen whole blood, isolated PBMCs, or DNA extracted from either sample type. Findings and caveats that apply to the study as a whole: The amount of clinical and demographic metadata varied by source and participant and was provided uncurated.

TCRbeta CDR3 regions were amplified from genomic DNA by means of the immunoSEQ Assay, a bias-controlled multiplex PCR. On the study's bioinformatics: Within the assay, amplification of reference gene primers was used to estimate how many nucleated cells each sample contained. To quantify the absolute abundance of each unique TCRbeta CDR3 rearrangement, sequence reads were collapsed and filtered. For each sample, productive Simpson clonality was calculated by taking the square root of Simpson's diversity index across productive rearrangements. TCRdb limited this immuneACCESS table to in-frame rearrangements with V and J called. A share of clones is missing; checked studies link under half to unresolved V genes, and the rest is unexplained. The V and J calls and clone size are taken from that table; D and trimming were inferred from the DNA. The sample table lists over 15,000 clones, roughly 85% of them with a count of one. Jointly, the top ten make up under 45% of the sample.

Based on the germline V gene, the CDR1 and CDR2 sequences are SGHDN and FVKESK. Inclusive of the bounding cysteine and phenylalanine, the CDR3 is 13 residues long. Just the 39-base CDR3 DNA is kept, in frame starting at base 1. The junction carries 10 bases between V and J, which are trimmed by 1 base and 7 bases respectively. The origin of this receptor is a man between 65 and 80 years old in a cohort sampled during active COVID-19. The sequenced sample was peripheral blood. The chain links TRBV14 with TRBJ1-2; a tentative D match to TRBD1 spans 5 bases. Here the CDR3 is given as CASSQAGYGGYTF. The base sequence is TGTGCCAGCAGCCAAGCAGGGTACGGTGGCTACACCTTC.